This TCR beta chain appears in the sequencing data of a study of T cells in Graves' hyperthyroidism and ophthalmopathy. General study results and limits: Median prediction lead before ophthalmopathy onset was 6.5 months with the model. Stable hyperthyroidism was separated from ophthalmopathy by a model based on 13 V-J features.

If no ophthalmopathy progression occurred within 18 months, Graves' hyperthyroidism was stable. Researchers took RNA transcripts and amplified the TCR beta CDR3 regions from them. TCR CDR3 regions were first amplified by RT-PCR with HTBI primers. TCRdb itself ran the multiplex PCR reads through MiXCR, one entry per CDR3 protein. This table has a few hundred thousand distinct CDR3 sequences, under 60% appearing once. This clonotype was seen at least ten times. Its antigen is not known. Trimming took 3 bases from V and 4 from J; bases not matched to a gene: 8. This CDR3 contains 15 residues. Looked up from germline, CDR1 is SEHNR and CDR2 is FQNEAQ (reference sequence).

The sequence derives from a woman aged 18-29 years with Graves' hyperthyroidism. The specimen was peripheral blood or thyroid tissue (not recorded which). The rearrangement uses TRBV7-9 and TRBJ1-2; 7 bases are a match to TRBD1. Here the CDR3 reads CASSLTGQSRYGYTF. CDR3 in DNA: TGTGCCAGCAGCTTGACAGGGCAGAGCCGCTATGGCTACACCTTC.